This T cell receptor beta chain was captured by sequencing in a study of cytomegalovirus exposure and HLA in healthy donors. Study results and limitations: Fewer N-insertions than the roughly 670-donor mean were reportedly shown by an Asian-associated ancestry cluster in a later analysis.

Vbeta (60) and Jbeta (13) primers were used in the PCR. In the original workflow: An analysis performed later counted roughly 80 million unique TCR beta chains (roughly 10 million of them shared). Libraries were prepared by immunoSEQ multiplex PCR; TCRdb keeps only in-frame clonotypes and omits some of them. D and trimming come from the DNA, and the V and J calls and clone size come from that table. The table for this sample gives 68,000 or so clones. About this clone itself: Its antigen is still unknown.

Germline V gene sequence: CDR1 LNHDA, CDR2 SQIVND (reference sequence). Trimming stripped 5 bases from V and 7 bases from J, with 17 bases between. This CDR3 is built from 15 residues. Sequencing used PBMCs. The V call is TRBV19, the J call TRBJ2-2, with D possibly matching TRBD1 (6 bases). This TCR was recovered from a female donor in good health and CMV-seropositive. This CDR3 is CASSPGLARGGELFF. CDR3 in DNA: TGTGCCAGTAGTCCTGGGCTAGCCAGGGGCGGGGAGCTGTTTTTT.